This T cell receptor beta chain was identified during a study of OX40 agonist ivuxolimab in advanced cancers. In terms of the full investigation: Ivuxolimab was an agonistic, fully human IgG2 monoclonal antibody directed against OX40 (CD134), a costimulatory receptor. Of the 50 to 55 dose-escalation patients, hepatocellular carcinoma was present in about 20, melanoma in roughly 15, renal cell carcinoma in 9 and head and neck cancer in 9. Patients were allowed to have had prior anti-PD-1, anti-PD-L1 or anti-CTLA-4 therapy, and more than 30% of the dose-escalation patients had previously received checkpoint inhibitors. The point of sequencing TCRbeta in the periphery was to test whether ivuxolimab changed TCR sequence diversity and drove clonal T-cell expansion. The paper reports the monotherapy dose-escalation portion (N = 52 patients) of the phase I ivuxolimab trial. Intravenous ivuxolimab was administered to patients every 2 weeks at six dose levels: 0.01, 0.1, 0.3, 1.5, 3 and 10 mg/kg. Partial responses occurred in three dose-escalation patients, of whom one had hepatocellular carcinoma and two had cutaneous melanoma. In the dose-escalation cohort, 82.7% of patients were male, and the mean age was roughly 60 years, with a range of about 20 to 79. Beyond this particular receptor, the publication reports: Clonal expansion of both CD4+ and CD8+ blood T cells was observed from baseline to week 6 at doses 0.1 to 3.0 mg/kg. After ivuxolimab, CD8+ T cells had more expanded clones than CD4+ T cells on average. In partial responders in the 0.1-3.0 mg/kg groups, normalized peripheral clonal expansion was found to be among the lowest, especially among CD8+ T cells. Which antigens the clonally expanded peripheral T cells were specific for was not determined. Low levels of normalized T-cell clonal expansion were also seen in some patients who did not respond.

Comment on this clone: Its antigen remains undetermined. A junction end diverges from the germline sequence, so it may reflect a read error.

From the germline V gene (reference sequence), CDR1 is SSHAT and CDR2 is FNYEAQ. The CDR3, from cysteine to phenylalanine, totals 16 residues. Only the CDR3 region is kept as DNA, spanning 48 bases read in frame from base 1. For sequencing of the TCRbeta CDR3 region, genomic DNA was extracted from the sorted cells. The immunoSEQ Assay was used to sequence the TCRbeta CDR3 regions. This is the immuneACCESS table as TCRdb keeps it, with only in-frame sequences that have V and J called. A part of the clones is gone; compared with another copy, unresolved V genes explain less than half, and the rest is unexplained. Across this sample there are fewer than 60,000 clones, with 91% seen only once. Around 12% of the sample goes to the ten largest clones. Patients with a history of autoimmune disease or receiving systemic immunosuppression were excluded from the trial. Peripheral blood for TCR sequencing was collected from all dose cohorts at baseline, on cycle 4 day 1, and on cycle 7 day 1. Samples came from an open-label, multicenter, first-in-human phase I dose-escalation trial of ivuxolimab. Adults with locally advanced or metastatic melanoma, renal cell, hepatocellular, or head and neck squamous cell carcinoma were enrolled in the trial. Before TCR sequencing, CD4+ T cells and CD8+ T cells from peripheral blood were sorted into separate populations.

The sequences come from CD4+ or CD8+ T cells sorted from blood, collected in a trial of the OX40 agonist ivuxolimab. Rearrangement joined TRBV7-7 to TRBJ2-7; the D segment might be TRBD1 or TRBD2, since each matches 5 bases. The clonotype originates from an adult with an advanced solid tumor such as melanoma, head and neck, liver or kidney cancer. The DNA sequence reads TGTGCTAGCAGCCCGGGACCGGGAAAGGGAGCATACGAGCAGTACTTC. It is translated as CASSPGPGKGAYEQYF.